This passage covers 24 T cell receptor beta chains from one sample sequenced in a study of cytomegalovirus exposure and HLA in healthy donors. A multiplex PCR was run with 60 Vbeta primers and 13 Jbeta primers. The assay was immunoSEQ multiplex PCR, and TCRdb's table has in-frame clones only and misses some. The sample records about 170,000 clones, around three quarters being singletons. Sequenced material: PBMCs. These receptors all come from a woman between 25 and 40 years old in good health and CMV-seropositive.

The genes are TRBV4-1 and TRBJ2-1; 8 bases match TRBD1. Trimming took 1 base from V and 4 from J; bases not matched to a gene: 6. The CDR3 length is 16 residues. The germline V gene encodes CDR1 MGHRA and CDR2 YSYEKL. The CDR3: CASSQVWQGAYNEQFF. In nucleotides, the CDR3 is TGCGCCAGCAGCCAAGTTTGGCAGGGGGCTTACAATGAGCAGTTCTTC.

The CDR3 region has the DNA TGCGCCAGCAGCCCCAGACAGGGCCTAAGGAACACTGAAGCTTTCTTT. Translated: CASSPRQGLRNTEAFF. V usage is TRBV4-1 and J usage is TRBJ1-1, with TRBD1 matching over 7 bases. CDR3 length: 16 amino acids. V trimming: 4 bases; J trimming: 1 base; junction bases outside the gene matches: 9. CDR1 and CDR2 (germline): MGHRA, YSYEKL.

This clone was recorded a few times. This chain connects TRBV4-3 to TRBJ2-7; possibly TRBD1 for D (6 bases). CDR1 and CDR2 (germline): LGHNA, YSLEER. Trimming took 1 base from V and 0 from J, leaving 13 bases between them. The CDR3 loop spans 16 amino acids. The CDR3 loop reads CASSQVTKGDSYEQYF. DNA of the CDR3: TGCGCCAGCAGCCAAGTGACCAAGGGGGACTCCTACGAGCAGTACTTC.

This clone came up once. The rearrangement joins TRBV9 to TRBJ2-1; D unclear. Germline V CDR1 and CDR2: SGDLS, YYNGEE. This CDR3 has 13 amino acids. The germline V and J ends were trimmed by 3 bases and 4 bases, with 8 bases remaining between them. CDR3 coding DNA: TGTGCCAGCAGCGACAGCCGATACAATGAGCAGTTCTTC. Its translation: CASSDSRYNEQFF.

The chain recombines TRBV11-2 with TRBJ2-2; TRBD2 aligns across 14 bases. The CDR3 covers 15 residues. In germline, CDR1 is SGHAT, CDR2 FQNNGV. Trimming took 8 bases from V and 6 from J; bases not matched to a gene: 5. CDR3: CASLGGLAGAGELFF. CDR3 DNA sequence: TGTGCCAGCTTGGGGGGACTAGCGGGAGCCGGGGAGCTGTTTTTT.

V and J are TRBV5-1 and TRBJ2-2; TRBD1 is a possible D gene (6 bases). Between the trimmed V and J ends, which lost 4 bases and 1 base, there was a span of 14 bases. The CDR3 length is 16 residues. Germline V gene data show CDR1 as SGHRS and CDR2 as YFSETQ. In DNA form, the CDR3 reads TGCGCCAGCAGCCCCGGGGACAAGGGGAACACCGGGGAGCTGTTTTTT. It translates to CASSPGDKGNTGELFF.

This rearrangement joins TRBV4-3 to TRBJ1-1, with D maybe TRBD1 (6 bases). Trimming took 0 bases from V and 3 from J, leaving 11 bases between them. CDR3 length: 15 amino acids. Looked up from germline, CDR1 is LGHNA and CDR2 is YSLEER. CDR3 coding DNA: TGCGCCAGCAGCCAAGATAAGCAGGGGTACACTGAAGCTTTCTTT. As protein: CASSQDKQGYTEAFF.

The chain couples TRBV2 to TRBJ2-1; TRBD2 aligns across 10 bases. After removal of 6 bases from V and 9 bases from J, the junction contained 14 bases not matched to a gene. The CDR3 runs to 16 residues. Germline lookup yields CDR1 SNHLY and CDR2 FYNNEI. This CDR3 is CASRLFSGRTGGEQFF. The DNA for the CDR3 is TGTGCCAGCAGGCTTTTTAGCGGGAGGACGGGGGGTGAGCAGTTCTTC.

The chain combines TRBV5-1 with TRBJ1-2; 8 bases are shared with TRBD1. The CDR3 runs 14 residues. Germline V lookup: CDR1 SGHRS, CDR2 YFSETQ. J lost 2 bases, V lost 4 bases, and 4 bases had no gene match. The CDR3 loop reads CASSMDRENYGYTF. CDR3 nucleotide sequence: TGCGCCAGCAGCATGGACAGGGAGAACTATGGCTACACCTTC.

The sample holds many counts of this clone. The chain uses TRBV2 and TRBJ1-4; perhaps TRBD1 as D (6 bases). The CDR3 is 13 residues long. In germline, CDR1 is SNHLY, CDR2 FYNNEI. With 7 bases removed from V and 7 bases from J, the gap between germline ends came to 13 bases. The CDR3, as DNA: TGTGCCAGCAAAGGTACAGGGAGTGAAAAACTGTTTTTT. It yields the protein CASKGTGSEKLFF. The variable domain in full, completed from reference TRBV2 and TRBJ1-4, reads EPEVTQTPSHQVTQMGQEVILRCVPISNHLYFYWYRQILGQKVEFLVSFYNNEISEKSEIFDDQFSVERPDGSNFTLKIRSTKLEDSAMYFCASKGTGSEKLFFGSGTQLSVL.

This clone was found once. V and J are TRBV30 and TRBJ2-3; TRBD2 matches 11 bases. The CDR3 extends over 17 amino acids. The V gene's germline CDR1 is GTSNPN and CDR2 SVGIG (reference sequence). Unmatched junction bases numbered 8, after V lost 0 bases and J lost 3 bases. The CDR3: CAWSVGLAGGGTDTQYF. The CDR3 bases are TGTGCCTGGAGTGTAGGGCTAGCGGGAGGCGGGACAGATACGCAGTATTTT.

V and J are TRBV5-5 and TRBJ2-2; possible D gene TRBD1, 6 bases. V lost 4 bases, J lost 3 bases, and 16 bases lay in between. Germline assignment: CDR1 SGHKS and CDR2 YYEKEE (reference sequence). The CDR3 length is 16 residues. CDR3 sequence: CASSPLQGRDTGELFF. CDR3 DNA sequence: TGTGCCAGCAGCCCATTACAGGGTCGGGACACCGGGGAGCTGTTTTTT.

This chain connects TRBV5-4 to TRBJ2-1; no reliable D call. Germline CDR1 and CDR2: SGHNT and YYREEE (reference sequence). Trimming pared 3 bases from V and 3 bases from J, leaving 16 bases between. There are 16 residues in the CDR3. The CDR3 sequence is CASSSQEAMIYNEQFF. CDR3 nucleotides: TGTGCCAGCAGCTCCCAAGAGGCAATGATCTACAATGAGCAGTTCTTC.

The gene calls are TRBV10-3 and TRBJ1-1; TRBD1 matches at 10 bases. After removal of 5 bases from V and 4 bases from J, the junction contained 4 bases not matched to a gene. The CDR3 length is 14 residues. CDR1 is ENHRY and CDR2 is SYGVKD in the germline V gene. CDR3 sequence reads: CAISPGQGFTEAFF. CDR3 nucleotides: TGTGCCATCAGTCCGGGACAGGGGTTCACTGAAGCTTTCTTT.

The chain carries TRBV29-1 and TRBJ2-5, with 8 bases matching TRBD1. Losses at the gene ends were 7 bases for V and 2 bases for J; bases not matched to a gene: 6. CDR3 length equals 13 residues. Germline CDR1 SQVTM, CDR2 ANQGSEA. The CDR3 nucleotides read TGCAGCGCTCACGGGACAGGTCAAGAGACCCAGTACTTC. Translation: CSAHGTGQETQYF.

The chain carries TRBV7-9 and TRBJ2-3, with TRBD1 as a possible D gene (6 bases). Germline values: CDR1 SEHNR, CDR2 FQNEAQ (reference sequence). This CDR3 spans 16 amino acids. Trimming removed 2 bases at V and 0 bases at J, with 12 bases between. The CDR3 DNA reads as TGTGCCAGCAGCTTATTGAGGGACACTAGCACAGATACGCAGTATTTT. Its protein is CASSLLRDTSTDTQYF. The full variable domain, rest sourced from reference TRBV7-9 and TRBJ2-3, is DTGVSQNPRHKITKRGQNVTFRCDPISEHNRLYWYRQTLGQGPEFLTYFQNEAQLEKSRLLSDRFSAERPKGSFSTLEIQRTEQGDSAMYLCASSLLRDTSTDTQYFGPGTRLTVL.

This clone was seen only once. V gene TRBV6-6 combines with J gene TRBJ2-7, with no clear D. V shed 2 bases and J shed 6 bases, with 11 bases lying between them. The CDR3 length is 13 residues. CDR1 MNHNY and CDR2 SVGAGI come from the germline V gene (reference sequence). The CDR3 here is CASSYDFPGEQYF. The CDR3 nucleotides are TGTGCCAGCAGTTACGACTTCCCTGGCGAGCAGTACTTC.

The rearrangement joins TRBV5-1 to TRBJ2-2; possible D gene TRBD2, 7 bases. Trimming stripped 4 bases from V and 6 bases from J, with 19 bases between. The CDR3 length is 16 residues. CDR1 is SGHRS and CDR2 is YFSETQ in the germline V gene. In nucleotides, the CDR3 is TGCGCCAGCAGCCCGGGGGCAGCGGGGACCCCCGGGGAGCTGTTTTTT. This sequence encodes CASSPGAAGTPGELFF.

This chain links TRBV19 with TRBJ1-3; TRBD1 might be the D (5 bases). Germline CDR1 LNHDA, CDR2 SQIVND (reference sequence). The CDR3 is 18 residues long. Trimming cost V 7 bases and J 0 bases, with 22 bases left between them. CDR3 sequence reads: CASTTKSTQGLSGNTIYF. The CDR3 bases are TGTGCCAGTACCACAAAATCGACGCAGGGACTCTCTGGAAACACCATATATTTT.

The chain couples TRBV5-4 to TRBJ2-2; 7 nucleotides agree with TRBD1. The germline V gene encodes CDR1 SGHNT and CDR2 YYREEE (reference sequence). The J segment lost 4 bases and the V segment lost 7 bases, leaving 16 bases of the junction unmatched. The CDR3 loop spans 17 amino acids. The DNA for the CDR3 is TGTGCCAGCCGCACAGGGAAAGGGGGCTTAAGCACCGGGGAGCTGTTTTTT. Protein: CASRTGKGGLSTGELFF.

V usage is TRBV5-6 and J usage is TRBJ2-7; 8 bases match TRBD1. The CDR3 sequence is 14 residues long. J was trimmed by 0 bases and V by 2 bases; bases with no gene match: 1. CDR1 is SGHDT, CDR2 YYEEEE, per germline. This chain's CDR3 is CASSFDRGSYEQYF. The CDR3 nucleotides read TGTGCCAGCAGCTTCGACAGGGGCTCCTACGAGCAGTACTTC.

J is TRBJ2-5 and V is TRBV15; no clear D. CDR3 size: 15 residues. From germline, CDR1 is LNHNV and CDR2 YYDKDF (reference sequence). V shed 1 base and J shed 1 base, with 10 bases lying between them. The CDR3 DNA is TGTGCCACCAGCAGAGTGAACACACGCCAAGAGACCCAGTACTTC. The encoded protein is CATSRVNTRQETQYF.

The rearrangement joins TRBV6-1 to TRBJ2-6, with unresolved D. Germline lookup yields CDR1 MNHNS and CDR2 SASEGT. This CDR3 contains 14 residues. With 5 bases removed from V and 1 base from J, the gap between germline ends came to 6 bases. CDR3 nucleotide sequence: TGTGCCAGCAGTACTCTATCTGGGGCCAACGTCCTGACTTTC. Protein sequence: CASSTLSGANVLTF.

The rearrangement links TRBV6-5 to TRBJ2-7, with 14 nucleotides matching TRBD2. Trimming cost V 2 bases and J 6 bases; bases outside gene matches: 0. The CDR3 is 14 residues long. Germline CDR1 and CDR2: MNHEY and SVGAGI. The CDR3 loop reads CASSYGTSGSEQYF. The CDR3 nucleotides are TGTGCCAGCAGTTACGGGACTAGCGGGAGCGAGCAGTACTTC.